The 6 T cell receptor beta chains listed next were all sequenced from one sample in a study of cytomegalovirus exposure and HLA in healthy donors. PCR primers comprised 60 Vbeta and 13 Jbeta primers. Produced via immunoSEQ multiplex PCR; TCRdb's table is partial and in-frame only. The table lists about 92,000 clones, roughly 63% of them singletons, with about 2.9% in the top ten. The source material was PBMCs. Receptors originate from a man aged 50 to 60 in good health and CMV-seronegative.

The chain joins TRBV7-2 to TRBJ1-1; D remains ambiguous. This CDR3 has 11 residues. CDR1 and CDR2 from the germline V gene are SGHTA and FQGNSA. V shed 8 bases and J shed 1 base, with 5 bases lying between them. The DNA for the CDR3 is TGTGCCAGCGTATGGAACACTGAAGCTTTCTTT. The encoded protein is CASVWNTEAFF.

The chain employs TRBV16 and TRBJ2-2; 7 bases are shared with TRBD1. This CDR3 spans 16 amino acids. V shed 4 bases, J shed 0 bases, and the junction held 5 bases outside the gene matches. Germline CDR1 reads KGHSY; CDR2 reads FQNENV. CDR3 sequence reads: CASSPLQGANTGELFF. The DNA of the CDR3 is TGTGCCAGCAGCCCCTTGCAGGGGGCGAACACCGGGGAGCTGTTTTTT.

The chain joins TRBV4-2 to TRBJ1-1; D may be TRBD1 (6 bases). The CDR3 has 16 residues. Germline-derived CDR1 and CDR2 are LGHNA and YNFKEQ. The V gene lost 4 bases and the J gene lost 2 bases, with 17 bases spanning the gap. In DNA form, the CDR3 reads TGTGCCAGCAGCCCCAGACAGGCAGGGGTTAACACTGAAGCTTTCTTT. Its protein product is CASSPRQAGVNTEAFF.

The J gene is TRBJ2-5, the V gene TRBV5-6, with D possibly matching TRBD1 (6 bases). The V and J ends lost 2 bases and 3 bases respectively, with 11 bases between them. Germline loops: CDR1 SGHDT, CDR2 YYEEEE. This CDR3 comprises 14 residues. The CDR3 sequence is CASSLDRREETQYF. CDR3 nucleotides: TGTGCCAGCAGCTTAGACAGGCGGGAAGAGACCCAGTACTTC.

This CDR3 is CASSQVVQGNQPQHF. Written as DNA, the CDR3 is TGCGCCAGCAGCCAAGTGGTGCAGGGTAATCAGCCCCAGCATTTT. J is TRBJ1-5 and V is TRBV4-3; tentative D call: TRBD1 (5 bases). The CDR3 runs to 15 residues. The ends were cut back, 1 base at V and 4 bases at J, with 11 bases in the middle. Germline CDR1 reads LGHNA; CDR2 reads YSLEER.

The chain recombines TRBV10-3 with TRBJ2-2; D is uncertain. The CDR3 loop spans 13 amino acids. Deletions cut 7 bases from V and 3 bases from J, with 9 bases between. Per germline, CDR1 ENHRY and CDR2 SYGVKD. The CDR3 DNA reads as TGTGCCATCACACCGCGAGACACCGGGGAGCTGTTTTTT. It codes for CAITPRDTGELFF.